The clone carrying this TCR beta chain was recorded many times. Its cognate antigen is unknown. Germline values: CDR1 SGHAT, CDR2 FQDESV (reference sequence). V lost 9 bases, J lost 3 bases, and 18 bases lay in between. The CDR3 is made up of 15 amino acids. The data derive from a study of human T cells and chemical hapten exposure. General study results and limits: Patch test score rose with PT1 expanded TCR count, significant at thresholds 8, 16 and 32, not 4.

Individual cDNA molecules in this library carried unique molecular identifiers. In the authors' methods: Samples held a median of roughly 100,000 TCRs, range about 20,000–690,600. TCRdb reprocessed the RACE reads via MiXCR and lists one record per CDR3 protein. These V and J calls derive from TCRdb rather than the authors' analysis. The sample includes 380,000 or so distinct CDR3 sequences, 4.5% to 7% seen only once; the top ten take more than 8%. The time point is: pre-sensitization, week 0. Documented treatment: therapeutic diphenylcyclopropenone sensitization with weekly scalp DPC. The chain links TRBV11-1 to TRBJ2-1; D might be TRBD2 (6 bases). The sequences come from whole blood, collected in connection with sensitization to the hapten diphenylcyclopropenone (DPC). This TCR came from a young woman with alopecia areata. Some clones in this sample may be carry-over from other donors' samples. CDR3 DNA sequence: TGTGCCAGTGCCGTAACGGGGGTCCTCTACAATGAGCAGTTCTTC. It specifies CASAVTGVLYNEQFF.